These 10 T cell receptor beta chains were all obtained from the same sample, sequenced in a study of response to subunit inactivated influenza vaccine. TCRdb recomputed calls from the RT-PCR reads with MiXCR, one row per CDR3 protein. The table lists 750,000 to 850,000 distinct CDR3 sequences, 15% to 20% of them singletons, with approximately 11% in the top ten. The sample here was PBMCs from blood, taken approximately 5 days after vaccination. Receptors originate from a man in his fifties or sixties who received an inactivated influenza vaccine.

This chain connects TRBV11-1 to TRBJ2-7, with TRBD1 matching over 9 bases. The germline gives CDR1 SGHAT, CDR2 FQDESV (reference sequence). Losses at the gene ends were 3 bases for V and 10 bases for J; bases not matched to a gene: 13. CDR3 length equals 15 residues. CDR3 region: CASSFGTGNRGEQYF. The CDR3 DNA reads TGTGCCAGCAGCTTTGGGACAGGGAATAGAGGTGAACAGTACTTC.

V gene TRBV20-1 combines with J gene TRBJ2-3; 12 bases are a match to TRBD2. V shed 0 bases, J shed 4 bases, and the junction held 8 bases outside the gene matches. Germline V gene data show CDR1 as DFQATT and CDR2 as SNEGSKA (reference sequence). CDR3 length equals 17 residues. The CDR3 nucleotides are TGCAGTGCTAGAGATCTTTTGACTAGCGGGAGTTCAGATACGCAGTATTTT. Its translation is CSARDLLTSGSSDTQYF.

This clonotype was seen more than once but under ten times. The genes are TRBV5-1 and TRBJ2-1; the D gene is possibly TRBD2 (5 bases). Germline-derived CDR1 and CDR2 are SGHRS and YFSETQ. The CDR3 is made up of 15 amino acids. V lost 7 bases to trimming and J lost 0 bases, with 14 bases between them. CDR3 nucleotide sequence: TGCGCCAGCGGAGGCGGGCTTAGCTCCTACAATGAGCAGTTCTTC. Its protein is CASGGGLSSYNEQFF.

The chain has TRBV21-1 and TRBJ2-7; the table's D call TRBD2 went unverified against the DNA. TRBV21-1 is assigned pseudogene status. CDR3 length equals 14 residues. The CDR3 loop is CASSPFGQGHEQYF. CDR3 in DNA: TGTGCCAGCAGCCCCTTCGGGCAGGGCCACGAGCAGTACTTC.

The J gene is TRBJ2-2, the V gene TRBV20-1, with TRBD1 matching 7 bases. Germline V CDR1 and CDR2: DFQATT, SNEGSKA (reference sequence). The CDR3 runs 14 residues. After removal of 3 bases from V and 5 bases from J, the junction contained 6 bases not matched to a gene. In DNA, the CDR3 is TGCAGTGCTAGGAAGGGGGCCTCAACCGGGGAGCTGTTTTTT. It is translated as CSARKGASTGELFF.

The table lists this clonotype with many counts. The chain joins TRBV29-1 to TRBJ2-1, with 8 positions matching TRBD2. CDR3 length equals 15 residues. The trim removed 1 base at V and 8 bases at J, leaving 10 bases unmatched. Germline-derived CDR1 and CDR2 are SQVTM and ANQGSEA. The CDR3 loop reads CSVEVNGRAMDEQFF. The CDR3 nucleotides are TGCAGCGTTGAAGTTAACGGGAGGGCCATGGATGAGCAGTTCTTC.

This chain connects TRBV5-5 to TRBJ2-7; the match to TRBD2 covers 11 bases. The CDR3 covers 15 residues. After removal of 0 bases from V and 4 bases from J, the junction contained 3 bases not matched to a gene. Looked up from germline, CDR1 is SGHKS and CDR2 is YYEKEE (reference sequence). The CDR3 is CASSLGLAGRYEQYF. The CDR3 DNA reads TGTGCCAGCAGCTTGGGACTAGCGGGGAGGTACGAGCAGTACTTC. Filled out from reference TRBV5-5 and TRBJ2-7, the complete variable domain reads DAGVTQSPTHLIKTRGQQVTLRCSPISGHKSVSWYQQVLGQGPQFIFQYYEKEERGRGNFPDRFSARQFPNYSSELNVNALLLGDSALYLCASSLGLAGRYEQYFGPGTRLTVT.

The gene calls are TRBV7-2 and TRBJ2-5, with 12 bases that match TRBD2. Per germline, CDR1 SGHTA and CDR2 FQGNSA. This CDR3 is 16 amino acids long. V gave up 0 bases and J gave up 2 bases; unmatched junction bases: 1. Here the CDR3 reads CASSLAGLAGQETQYF. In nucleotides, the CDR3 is TGTGCCAGCAGCTTAGCAGGACTAGCGGGGCAAGAGACCCAGTACTTC. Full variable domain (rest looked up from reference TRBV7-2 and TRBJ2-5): GAGVSQSPSNKVTEKGKDVELRCDPISGHTALYWYRQSLGQGLEFLIYFQGNSAPDKSGLPSDRFSAERTGGSVSTLTIQRTQQEDSAVYLCASSLAGLAGQETQYFGPGTRLLVL.

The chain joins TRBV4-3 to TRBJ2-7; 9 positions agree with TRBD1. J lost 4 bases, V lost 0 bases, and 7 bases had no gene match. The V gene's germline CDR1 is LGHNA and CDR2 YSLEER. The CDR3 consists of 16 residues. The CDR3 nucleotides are TGCGCCAGCAGCCAAGATCTCGGGACAGGGTTTTACGAGCAGTACTTC. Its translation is CASSQDLGTGFYEQYF.

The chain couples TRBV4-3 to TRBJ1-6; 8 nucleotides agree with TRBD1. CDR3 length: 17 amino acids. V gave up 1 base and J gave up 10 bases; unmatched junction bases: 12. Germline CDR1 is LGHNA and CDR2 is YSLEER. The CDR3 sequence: CASSQGFPGQGGSPLHF. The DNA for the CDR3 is TGCGCCAGCAGCCAAGGGTTCCCCGGACAGGGTGGCTCACCCCTCCACTTT.